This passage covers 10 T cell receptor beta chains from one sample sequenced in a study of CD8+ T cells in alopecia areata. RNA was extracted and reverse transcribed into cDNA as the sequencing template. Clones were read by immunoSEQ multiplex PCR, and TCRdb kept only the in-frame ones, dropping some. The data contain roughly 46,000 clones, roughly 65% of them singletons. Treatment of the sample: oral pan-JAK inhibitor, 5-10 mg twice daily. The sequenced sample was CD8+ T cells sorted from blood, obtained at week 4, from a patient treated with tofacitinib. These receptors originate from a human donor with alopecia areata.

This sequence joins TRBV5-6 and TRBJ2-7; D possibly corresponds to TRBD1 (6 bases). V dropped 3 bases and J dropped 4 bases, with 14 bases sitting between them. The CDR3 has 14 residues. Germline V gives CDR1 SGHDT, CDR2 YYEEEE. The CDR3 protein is CASSSTGNRYEQYF. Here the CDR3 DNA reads TGTGCCAGCAGCTCGACAGGTAATCGTTACGAGCAGTACTTC.

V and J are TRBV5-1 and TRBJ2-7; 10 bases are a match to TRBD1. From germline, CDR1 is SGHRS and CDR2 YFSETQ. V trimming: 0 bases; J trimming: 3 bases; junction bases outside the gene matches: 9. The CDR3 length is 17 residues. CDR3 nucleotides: TGCGCCAGCAGCTTGGATGGGACAGGGGTGGCTTTCTACGAGCAGTACTTC. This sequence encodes CASSLDGTGVAFYEQYF.

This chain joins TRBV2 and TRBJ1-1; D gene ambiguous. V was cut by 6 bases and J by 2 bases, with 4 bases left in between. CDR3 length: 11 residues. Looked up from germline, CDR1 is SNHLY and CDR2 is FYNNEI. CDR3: CASSSNTEAFF. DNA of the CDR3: TGTGCCAGCAGCAGCAACACTGAAGCTTTCTTT.

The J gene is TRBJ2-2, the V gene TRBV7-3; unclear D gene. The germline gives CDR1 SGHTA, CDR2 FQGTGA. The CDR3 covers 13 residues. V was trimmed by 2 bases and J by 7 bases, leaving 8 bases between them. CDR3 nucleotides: TGTGCCAGCAGCTTAGGGAAAGGCGGGGAGCTGTTTTTT. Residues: CASSLGKGGELFF.

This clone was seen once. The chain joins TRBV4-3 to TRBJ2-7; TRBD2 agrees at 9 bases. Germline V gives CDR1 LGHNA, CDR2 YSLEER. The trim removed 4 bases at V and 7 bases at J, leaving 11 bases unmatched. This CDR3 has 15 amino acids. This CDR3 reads CASSPGLAGDGEQYF. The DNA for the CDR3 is TGCGCCAGCAGCCCGGGACTAGCAGGCGACGGGGAGCAGTACTTC.

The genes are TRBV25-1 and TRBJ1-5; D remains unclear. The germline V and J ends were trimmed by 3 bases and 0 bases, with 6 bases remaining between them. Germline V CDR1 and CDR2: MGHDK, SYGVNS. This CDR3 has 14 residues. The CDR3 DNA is TGTGCCAGCAGTGAGTTTAATAGCAATCAGCCCCAGCATTTT. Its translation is CASSEFNSNQPQHF.

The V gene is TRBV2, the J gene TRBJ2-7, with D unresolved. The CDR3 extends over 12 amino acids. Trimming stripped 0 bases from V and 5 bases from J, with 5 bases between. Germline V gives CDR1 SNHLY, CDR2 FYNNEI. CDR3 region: CASSEALNEQYF. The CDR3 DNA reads TGTGCCAGCAGTGAAGCGCTTAACGAGCAGTACTTC.

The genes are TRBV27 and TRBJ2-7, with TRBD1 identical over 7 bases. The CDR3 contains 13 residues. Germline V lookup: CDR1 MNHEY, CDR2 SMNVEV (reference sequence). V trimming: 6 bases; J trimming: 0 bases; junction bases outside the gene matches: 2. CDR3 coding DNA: TGTGCCAGCAGCCGGGACAGCTCCTACGAGCAGTACTTC. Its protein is CASSRDSSYEQYF.

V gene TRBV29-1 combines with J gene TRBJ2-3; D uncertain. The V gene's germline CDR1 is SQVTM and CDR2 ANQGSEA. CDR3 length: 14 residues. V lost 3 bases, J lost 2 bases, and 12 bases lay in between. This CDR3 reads CSVEETATTDTQYF. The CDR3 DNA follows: TGCAGCGTTGAGGAGACGGCGACCACAGATACGCAGTATTTT.

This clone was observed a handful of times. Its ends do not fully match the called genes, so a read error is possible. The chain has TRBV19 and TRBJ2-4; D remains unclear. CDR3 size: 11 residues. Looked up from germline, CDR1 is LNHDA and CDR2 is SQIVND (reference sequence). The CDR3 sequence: CASSATNIQYF. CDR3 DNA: TGTGCCAGTAGTGCCACAAACATTCAGTACTTC.